The clone carrying this T cell receptor beta chain was picked up many times. Its target is not known. Each CDR3 protein gets one entry after TCRdb re-called the 5' RACE reads with MiXCR. The sample carries about 130,000 distinct CDR3 sequences, roughly a tenth recorded once. This specimen comes from a study of CD8 T cells in ankylosing spondylitis. Study-wide points: A TCR beta motif made of about eight highly homologous variants seemed typical of ankylosing spondylitis blood.

V lost 4 bases, J lost 1 base, and 7 bases lay in between. Germline values: CDR1 LGHDT, CDR2 YNNKEL (reference sequence). CDR3 length: 13 amino acids. The sequence came from a male donor with ankylosing spondylitis or in good health (not recorded which). This chain joins TRBV3-1 and TRBJ1-1, with D tentatively TRBD1 (5 bases). The sample consisted of blood, either unsorted or a sorted T cell fraction (not recorded which). The CDR3 sequence is CASSRGGNTEAFF. CDR3 bases: TGTGCCAGCAGCCGGGGGGGGAACACTGAAGCTTTCTTT.